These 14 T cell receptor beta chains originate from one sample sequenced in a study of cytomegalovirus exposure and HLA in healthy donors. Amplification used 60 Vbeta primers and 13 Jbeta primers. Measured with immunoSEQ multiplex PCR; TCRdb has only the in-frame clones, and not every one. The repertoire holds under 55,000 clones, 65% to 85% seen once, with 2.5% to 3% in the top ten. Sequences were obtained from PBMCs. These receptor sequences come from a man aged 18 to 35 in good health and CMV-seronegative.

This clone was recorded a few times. The CDR3 loop reads CASSYSSGFFEKLFF. The DNA for the CDR3 is TGTGCCAGCAGTTACTCTTCCGGGTTTTTTGAAAAACTGTTTTTT. This chain uses TRBV6-6 with TRBJ1-4, with D unresolved. Germline CDR1 is MNHNY and CDR2 is SVGAGI (reference sequence). The V end lost 0 bases, the J end lost 7 bases, and 12 bases lay between the germline ends. The CDR3 contains 15 residues.

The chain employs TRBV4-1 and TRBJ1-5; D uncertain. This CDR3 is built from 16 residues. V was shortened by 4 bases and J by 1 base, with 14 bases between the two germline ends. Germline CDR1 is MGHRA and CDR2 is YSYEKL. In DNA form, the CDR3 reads TGCGCCAGCAGCCGCGGACTCCTCGACAGCAATCAGCCCCAGCATTTT. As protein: CASSRGLLDSNQPQHF.

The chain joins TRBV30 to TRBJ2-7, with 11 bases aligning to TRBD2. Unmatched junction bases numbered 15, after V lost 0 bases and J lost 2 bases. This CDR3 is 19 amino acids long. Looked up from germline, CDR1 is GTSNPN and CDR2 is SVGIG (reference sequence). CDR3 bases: TGTGCCTGGAGTGTTTTGGGCGGGGCTAGCGGGAGGAATCCCTACGAGCAGTACTTC. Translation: CAWSVLGGASGRNPYEQYF.

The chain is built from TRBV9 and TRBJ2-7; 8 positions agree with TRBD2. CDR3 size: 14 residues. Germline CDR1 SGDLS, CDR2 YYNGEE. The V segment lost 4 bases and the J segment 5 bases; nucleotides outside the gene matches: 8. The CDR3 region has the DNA TGTGCCAGCAGCCTCGGGGGGGGAGTGGACGAGCAGTACTTC. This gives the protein CASSLGGGVDEQYF.

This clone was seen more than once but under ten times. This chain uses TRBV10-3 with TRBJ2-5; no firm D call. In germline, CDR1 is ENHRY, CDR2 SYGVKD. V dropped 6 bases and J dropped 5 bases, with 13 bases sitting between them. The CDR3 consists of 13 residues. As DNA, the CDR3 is TGTGCCATCAGGAGGCGTGTGGAGGAGACCCAGTACTTC. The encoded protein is CAIRRRVEETQYF.

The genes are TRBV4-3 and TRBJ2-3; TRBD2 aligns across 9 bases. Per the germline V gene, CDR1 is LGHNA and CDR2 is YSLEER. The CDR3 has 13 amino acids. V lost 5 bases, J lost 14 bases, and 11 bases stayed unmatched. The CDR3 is CASSTSPGLALYF. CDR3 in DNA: TGCGCCAGCAGCACCTCACCGGGACTAGCTCTGTATTTT.

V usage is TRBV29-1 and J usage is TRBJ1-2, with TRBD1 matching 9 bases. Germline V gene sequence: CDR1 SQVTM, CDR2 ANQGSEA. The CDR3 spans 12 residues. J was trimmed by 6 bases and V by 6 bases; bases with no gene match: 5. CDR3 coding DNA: TGCAGCGTGGGGGACAGGGTGAATGGCTACACCTTC. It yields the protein CSVGDRVNGYTF.

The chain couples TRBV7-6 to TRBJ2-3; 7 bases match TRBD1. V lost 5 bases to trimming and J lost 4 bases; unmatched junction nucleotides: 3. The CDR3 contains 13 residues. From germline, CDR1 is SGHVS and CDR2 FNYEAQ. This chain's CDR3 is CASSPGQADTQYF. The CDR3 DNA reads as TGTGCCAGCAGCCCAGGACAGGCAGATACGCAGTATTTT.

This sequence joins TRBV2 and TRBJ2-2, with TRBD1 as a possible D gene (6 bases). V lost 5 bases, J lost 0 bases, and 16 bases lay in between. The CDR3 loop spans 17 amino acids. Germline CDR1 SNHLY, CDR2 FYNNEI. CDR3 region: CASSTSAGTTNTGELFF. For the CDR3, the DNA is TGTGCCAGCAGTACCTCCGCCGGGACAACGAACACCGGGGAGCTGTTTTTT. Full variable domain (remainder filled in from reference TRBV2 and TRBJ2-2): EPEVTQTPSHQVTQMGQEVILRCVPISNHLYFYWYRQILGQKVEFLVSFYNNEISEKSEIFDDQFSVERPDGSNFTLKIRSTKLEDSAMYFCASSTSAGTTNTGELFFGEGSRLTVL.

For the CDR3, the DNA is TGTGCCATCAGTGAGTCTAATACCCTGGGGACAGGGGTAGGTTATCGGACTGAAGCTTTCTTT. This codes for CAISESNTLGTGVGYRTEAFF. V gene TRBV10-3 combines with J gene TRBJ1-1; TRBD1 agrees at 10 bases. The CDR3 has 21 amino acids. The germline CDR1 and CDR2 sequences are ENHRY and SYGVKD. Trimming removed 0 bases from V and 5 bases from J; junction bases left unmatched: 21.

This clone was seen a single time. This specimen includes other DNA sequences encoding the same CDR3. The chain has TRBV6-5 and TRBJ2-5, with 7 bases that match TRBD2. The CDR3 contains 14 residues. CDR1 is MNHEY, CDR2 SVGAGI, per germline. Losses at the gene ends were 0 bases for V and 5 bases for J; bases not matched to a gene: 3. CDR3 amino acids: CASSYSTGRETQYF. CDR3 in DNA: TGTGCCAGCAGTTACTCGACCGGGAGGGAGACCCAGTACTTC.

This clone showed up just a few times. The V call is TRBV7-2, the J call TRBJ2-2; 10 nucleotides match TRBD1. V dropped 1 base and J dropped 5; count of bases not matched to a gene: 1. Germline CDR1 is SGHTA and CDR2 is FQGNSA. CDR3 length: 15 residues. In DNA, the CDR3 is TGTGCCAGCAGCTTAGTGGGACAGGGGACCGGGGAGCTGTTTTTT. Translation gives CASSLVGQGTGELFF.

The CDR3 DNA sequence: TGTGCCAGCAGCTTAGTTAGTGGGCAGGGGGACGAGCAGTACTTC. Translation gives CASSLVSGQGDEQYF. The gene calls are TRBV7-9 and TRBJ2-7, with 7 bases aligning to TRBD1. This CDR3 comprises 15 residues. J lost 5 bases, V lost 1 base, and 8 bases had no gene match. CDR1 and CDR2 from the germline V gene are SEHNR and FQNEAQ (reference sequence).

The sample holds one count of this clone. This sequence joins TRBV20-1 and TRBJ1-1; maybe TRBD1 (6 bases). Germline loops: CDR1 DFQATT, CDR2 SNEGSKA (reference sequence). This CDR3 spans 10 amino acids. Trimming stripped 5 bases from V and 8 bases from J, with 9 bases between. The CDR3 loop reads CSAEQGEAFF. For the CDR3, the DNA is TGCAGTGCTGAACAGGGAGAAGCTTTCTTT.